This T cell receptor (beta chain) is from a study of cytomegalovirus exposure and HLA in healthy donors. General study results and limits: Later on, a genetic analysis was performed. It linked a missense variant in DCLRE1C with V- and J-gene trimming of TCR beta.

On this clone: Its antigen remains unidentified.

13 Jbeta primers and 60 Vbeta primers were used for the PCR. Assay: immunoSEQ multiplex PCR; the TCRdb copy retains only in-frame clones and omits some. This specimen shows over 75,000 clones; the ten leading clones hold more than 5.5%. The CDR3 runs to 15 residues. Germline V gene sequence: CDR1 SGDLS, CDR2 YYNGEE. Deletions cut 4 bases from V and 7 bases from J, with 18 bases between. The J gene is TRBJ1-5, the V gene TRBV9; tentatively, D is TRBD1 (6 bases). Material for sequencing was PBMCs. This clonotype was obtained from a girl aged 5 to 17 in good health and CMV-seropositive. For the CDR3, the DNA is TGTGCCAGCAGCTCCGGTAGGGGGTCAGGGCAGCCCCAGCATTTT. Translation gives CASSSGRGSGQPQHF.